The source of this T cell receptor (beta chain) is a study of T cells in Graves' hyperthyroidism and ophthalmopathy. PBMCs stemmed from 8.5 to 10 ml fresh peripheral blood. The CDR3 consists of 14 residues. V shed 4 bases and J 1 base; nucleotides not matched to a gene: 4. Germline-derived CDR1 and CDR2 are KGHSH and LQKENI. TCR beta CDR3 regions were amplified from RNA transcripts. TCR CDR3 regions were first amplified by RT-PCR with HTBI primers. In TCRdb, the multiplex PCR reads were re-called with MiXCR into one record per CDR3 protein. This table has 250,000 to 300,000 distinct CDR3 sequences, roughly 18% appearing once.

Material: blood. The V and J genes are TRBV18 and TRBJ2-7, with 7 bases matching TRBD1. The origin of this receptor is a middle-aged man with Graves' ophthalmopathy. CDR3 sequence (DNA): TGTGCCAGCTCACAGACAGGGACATCCTACGAGCAGTACTTC. The encoded protein is CASSQTGTSYEQYF.